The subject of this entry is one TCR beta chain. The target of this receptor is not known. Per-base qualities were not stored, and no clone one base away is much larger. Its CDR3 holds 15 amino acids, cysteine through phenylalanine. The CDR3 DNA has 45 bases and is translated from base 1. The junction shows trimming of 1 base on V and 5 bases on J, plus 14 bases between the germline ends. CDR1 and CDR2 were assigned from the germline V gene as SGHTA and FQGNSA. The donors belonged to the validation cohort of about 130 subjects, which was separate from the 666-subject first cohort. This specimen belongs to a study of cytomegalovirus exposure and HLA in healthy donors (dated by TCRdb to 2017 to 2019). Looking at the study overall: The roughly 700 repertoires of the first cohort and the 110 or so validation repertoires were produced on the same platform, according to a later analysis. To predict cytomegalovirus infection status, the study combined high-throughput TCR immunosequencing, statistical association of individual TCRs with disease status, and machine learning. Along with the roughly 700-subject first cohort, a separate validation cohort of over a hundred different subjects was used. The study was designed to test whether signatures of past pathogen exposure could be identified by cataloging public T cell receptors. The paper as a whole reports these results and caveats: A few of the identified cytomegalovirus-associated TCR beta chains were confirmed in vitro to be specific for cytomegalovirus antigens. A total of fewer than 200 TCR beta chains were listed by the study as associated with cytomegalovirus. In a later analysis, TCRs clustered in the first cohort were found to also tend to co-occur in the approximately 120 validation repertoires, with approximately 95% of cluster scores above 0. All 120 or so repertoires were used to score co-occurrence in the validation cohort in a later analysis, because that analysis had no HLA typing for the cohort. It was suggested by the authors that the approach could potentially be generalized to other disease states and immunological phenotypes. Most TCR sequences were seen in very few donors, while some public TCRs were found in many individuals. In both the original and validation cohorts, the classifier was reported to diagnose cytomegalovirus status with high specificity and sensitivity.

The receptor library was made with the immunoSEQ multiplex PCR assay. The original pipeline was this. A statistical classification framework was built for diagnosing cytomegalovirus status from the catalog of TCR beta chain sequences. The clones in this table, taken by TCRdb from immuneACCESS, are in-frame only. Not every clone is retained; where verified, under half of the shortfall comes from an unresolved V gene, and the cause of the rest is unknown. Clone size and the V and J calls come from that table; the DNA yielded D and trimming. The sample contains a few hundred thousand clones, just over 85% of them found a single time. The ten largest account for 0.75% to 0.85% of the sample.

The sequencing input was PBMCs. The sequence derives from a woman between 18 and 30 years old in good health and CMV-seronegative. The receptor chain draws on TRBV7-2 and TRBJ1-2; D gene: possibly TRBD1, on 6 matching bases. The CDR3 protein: CASSLGTEPTYGYTF. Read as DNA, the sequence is TGTGCCAGCAGCTTAGGGACAGAGCCCACTTATGGCTACACCTTC.